The 20 T cell receptor beta chains listed next were all sequenced from one sample in a study of response to subunit inactivated influenza vaccine. Via MiXCR, TCRdb re-called the RT-PCR reads, giving one row per CDR3 protein. The sample yields 540,000 or so distinct CDR3 sequences, 13% seen once. Sample: PBMCs from blood, taken about 6 weeks after vaccination. These receptors all stem from a middle-aged man who received an inactivated influenza vaccine.

The rearrangement links TRBV7-2 to TRBJ1-1, with D hard to call. Germline V gene sequence: CDR1 SGHTA, CDR2 FQGNSA. V lost 1 base and J lost 0, with 12 bases in between. The CDR3 runs 16 residues. CDR3 bases: TGTGCCAGCAGCTTAGGCCGGAGTATAATGAACACTGAAGCTTTCTTT. This codes for CASSLGRSIMNTEAFF.

This clonotype was seen only a few times. This chain links TRBV12-3 or TRBV12-4 with TRBJ2-1; possibly TRBD2 for D (5 bases). This CDR3 spans 14 amino acids. Trimming took 2 bases from V and 7 from J, leaving 12 bases between them. For the CDR3, the DNA is TGTGCCAGCAGTTTATCACTAGTCGGGAATGAGCAGTTCTTC. Encoded protein: CASSLSLVGNEQFF.

This clonotype was counted only a few times. The J gene is TRBJ2-7, the V gene TRBV12-3 or TRBV12-4; 9 nucleotides line up with TRBD2. The CDR3 loop spans 15 amino acids. J lost 4 bases, V lost 2 bases, and 6 bases had no gene match. The CDR3 spells CASSLKTSGPYEQYF. The CDR3 DNA reads as TGTGCCAGCAGTTTAAAGACTAGCGGACCTTACGAGCAGTACTTC.

The V and J genes are TRBV4-1 and TRBJ2-1; 10 bases align to TRBD2. Germline lookup yields CDR1 MGHRA and CDR2 YSYEKL. This CDR3 comprises 18 residues. V gave up 0 bases and J gave up 7 bases; unmatched junction bases: 12. Written as DNA, the CDR3 is TGCGCCAGCAGCCAAGATAGTATTCTAGCGGGAGTGGGGAATGAGCAGTTCTTC. Translating it yields CASSQDSILAGVGNEQFF.

This clonotype was observed a handful of times. The chain links TRBV6-6 to TRBJ1-1, with D maybe TRBD1 (6 bases). This CDR3 has 13 amino acids. The V and J ends lost 6 bases and 5 bases respectively, with 13 bases between them. Per the germline V gene, CDR1 is MNHNY and CDR2 is SVGAGI (reference sequence). Written as DNA, the CDR3 is TGTGCCAGCAGAAACACAGGGCTAACTGAAGCTTTCTTT. This translates into CASRNTGLTEAFF.

In DNA, the CDR3 is TGTGCCAGCAGTACATCCGGGACAGGGAACTTCGAGCAGTACTTC. Protein: CASSTSGTGNFEQYF. V gene TRBV28 combines with J gene TRBJ2-7; TRBD1 aligns across 9 bases. V gave up 5 bases and J gave up 6 bases; unmatched junction bases: 11. Germline V gene lookup returns CDR1 MDHEN and CDR2 SYDVKM. The CDR3 covers 15 residues.

V gene TRBV4-2 combines with J gene TRBJ2-2; a possible D gene is TRBD1 (6 bases). The CDR3 runs to 14 residues. Germline assignment: CDR1 LGHNA and CDR2 YNFKEQ. Trimming removed 1 base at V and 7 bases at J, with 10 bases between. Written as DNA, the CDR3 is TGTGCCAGCAGCCAAGCAACAGGGTTCGGGGAGCTGTTTTTT. Translation: CASSQATGFGELFF.

This clonotype was found a few times. This chain connects TRBV3-1 to TRBJ1-1; unclear D gene. The CDR3 is 13 residues long. V was trimmed by 4 bases and J by 4 bases, leaving 10 bases between them. The germline gives CDR1 LGHDT, CDR2 YNNKEL (reference sequence). CDR3 sequence (DNA): TGTGCCAGCAGCCCTCTACCAGGCACTGAAGCTTTCTTT. Translation: CASSPLPGTEAFF.

This chain links TRBV27 with TRBJ2-7; 8 nucleotides align to TRBD2. The CDR3 consists of 15 residues. Per germline, CDR1 MNHEY and CDR2 SMNVEV (reference sequence). The trim removed 5 bases at V and 4 bases at J, leaving 10 bases unmatched. The CDR3 is CASSVAGGIGYEQYF. CDR3 DNA: TGTGCCAGCAGTGTTGCGGGGGGAATAGGTTACGAGCAGTACTTC.

This clonotype was found a few times. The rearrangement uses TRBV5-5 and TRBJ2-7, with a possible D match to TRBD2 (5 bases). CDR1 and CDR2 from the germline V gene are SGHKS and YYEKEE (reference sequence). V was cut by 0 bases and J by 3 bases, with 10 bases left in between. The length of the CDR3 is 14 residues. The CDR3 sequence is CASSLDRDYYEQYF. The CDR3 region has the DNA TGTGCCAGCAGCTTGGACAGAGACTACTACGAGCAGTACTTC.

This clonotype was observed a few times. The rearrangement joins TRBV7-2 to TRBJ1-2, with D tentatively TRBD1 (6 bases). Germline V gives CDR1 SGHTA, CDR2 FQGNSA. The CDR3 consists of 14 residues. Trimming removed 0 bases from V and 5 bases from J, with 10 bases in between. The CDR3 is CASSLARGQYGYTF. CDR3 coding DNA: TGTGCCAGCAGCTTAGCCAGGGGCCAATATGGCTACACCTTC.

CDR3: CASSPWTNGEDTQYF. CDR3 DNA sequence: TGCGCCAGCAGCCCCTGGACTAATGGGGAAGATACGCAGTATTTT. J is TRBJ2-3 and V is TRBV4-3; TRBD2 is a possible D gene (6 bases). Germline V gene sequence: CDR1 LGHNA, CDR2 YSLEER. This CDR3 is 15 amino acids long. V was shortened by 4 bases and J by 5 bases, with 16 bases between the two germline ends.

V gene TRBV27 combines with J gene TRBJ2-1, with 13 positions matching TRBD2. This CDR3 has 18 amino acids. Trimming at V came to 6 bases and at J to 8 bases, leaving 16 bases not matched to a gene. From germline, CDR1 is MNHEY and CDR2 SMNVEV (reference sequence). The CDR3 region is CASSPRPVLAGGMDEQFF. CDR3 nucleotides: TGTGCCAGCAGCCCAAGGCCCGTACTAGCGGGGGGGATGGATGAGCAGTTCTTC.

This chain connects TRBV3-1 to TRBJ2-3, with a weak D call TRBD2 (7 bases). This CDR3 is 16 amino acids long. Trimming took off 3 bases at V and 3 bases at J, with 16 bases between the two ends. The germline V gene encodes CDR1 LGHDT and CDR2 YNNKEL (reference sequence). DNA for the CDR3: TGTGCCAGCAGCCATCGGGGGGCAGCAGGGACAGATACGCAGTATTTT. Its translation is CASSHRGAAGTDTQYF.

This clonotype was detected a few times. The rearrangement joins TRBV18 to TRBJ2-5, with 9 bases identical to TRBD1. Unmatched junction bases numbered 1, after V lost 2 bases and J lost 0 bases. Per the germline V gene, CDR1 is KGHSH and CDR2 is LQKENI. This CDR3 is built from 15 residues. Here the CDR3 reads CASSPWDRDQETQYF. The CDR3, as DNA: TGTGCCAGCTCACCATGGGACAGGGACCAAGAGACCCAGTACTTC.

The chain is built from TRBV2 and TRBJ2-2, with 7 bases aligning to TRBD1. The germline gives CDR1 SNHLY, CDR2 FYNNEI. CDR3 length: 14 amino acids. V shed 7 bases, J shed 1 base, and the junction held 3 bases outside the gene matches. CDR3 region: CASKTGLNTGELFF. The CDR3 coding sequence is TGTGCCAGCAAGACAGGGCTGAACACCGGGGAGCTGTTTTTT. The variable domain in full, completed from reference TRBV2 and TRBJ2-2, reads EPEVTQTPSHQVTQMGQEVILRCVPISNHLYFYWYRQILGQKVEFLVSFYNNEISEKSEIFDDQFSVERPDGSNFTLKIRSTKLEDSAMYFCASKTGLNTGELFFGEGSRLTVL.

In this sample, this clonotype turned up many times. This chain links TRBV20-1 with TRBJ2-7, with 7 bases lining up with TRBD2. CDR3 length equals 12 residues. Germline V CDR1 and CDR2: DFQATT, SNEGSKA (reference sequence). V was pared by 6 bases and J by 4 bases, with 6 bases of the junction left unmatched. The CDR3 region is CSASGTLYEQYF. In DNA, the CDR3 is TGCAGTGCCAGCGGGACTCTTTACGAGCAGTACTTC.

This clonotype was observed a few times. The V and J genes are TRBV20-1 and TRBJ2-5; 8 bases are shared with TRBD1. CDR1 is DFQATT, CDR2 SNEGSKA, per germline (reference sequence). With 5 bases clipped from V and 5 bases from J, the junction kept 13 bases outside the gene matches. CDR3 length equals 15 residues. The CDR3 DNA reads TGCAGTGCTCCTACCCGGACAGGGATGCGGGAGACCCAGTACTTC. This codes for CSAPTRTGMRETQYF.

This clonotype occurred a few times. This chain joins TRBV1 and TRBJ1-5. TRBV1 is designated a pseudogene. The CDR3 is 15 amino acids. This CDR3 reads CTSSPLCRKGQPQHF. In nucleotides, the CDR3 is TGCACCAGCAGCCCGTTGTGCAGGAAGGGTCAGCCCCAGCATTTT.

V is TRBV7-9 and J is TRBJ1-6, with D hard to call. The CDR3 length is 14 residues. Trimming removed 1 base at V and 5 bases at J, with 6 bases between. Germline CDR1 reads SEHNR; CDR2 reads FQNEAQ (reference sequence). The CDR3 is CASSLGPNNSPLHF. The DNA of the CDR3 is TGTGCCAGCAGCTTAGGACCGAATAATTCACCCCTCCACTTT.